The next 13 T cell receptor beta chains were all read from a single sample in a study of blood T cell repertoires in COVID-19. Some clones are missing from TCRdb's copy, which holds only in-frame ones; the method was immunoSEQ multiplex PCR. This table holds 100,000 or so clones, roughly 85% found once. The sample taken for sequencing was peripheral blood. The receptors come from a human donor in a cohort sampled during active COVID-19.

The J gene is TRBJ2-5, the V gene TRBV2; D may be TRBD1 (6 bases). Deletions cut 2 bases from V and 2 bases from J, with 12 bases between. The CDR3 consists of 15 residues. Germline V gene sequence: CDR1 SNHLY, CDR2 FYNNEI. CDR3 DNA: TGTGCCAGCAGTGAACAGGGACAAGCACAAGAGACCCAGTACTTC. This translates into CASSEQGQAQETQYF.

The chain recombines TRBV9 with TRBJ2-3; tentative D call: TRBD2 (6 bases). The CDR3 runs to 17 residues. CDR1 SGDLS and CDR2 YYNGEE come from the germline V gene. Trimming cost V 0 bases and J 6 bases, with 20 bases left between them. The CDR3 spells CASSVGSAAVAGDTQYF. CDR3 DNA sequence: TGTGCCAGCAGCGTAGGGTCAGCGGCAGTCGCGGGGGATACGCAGTATTTT.

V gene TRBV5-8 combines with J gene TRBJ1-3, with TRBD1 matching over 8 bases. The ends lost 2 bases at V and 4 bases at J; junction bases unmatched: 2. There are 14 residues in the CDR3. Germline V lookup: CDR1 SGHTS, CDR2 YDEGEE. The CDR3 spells CASSLGQGGNTIYF. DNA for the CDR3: TGTGCCAGCAGCTTAGGACAGGGAGGAAACACCATATATTTT.

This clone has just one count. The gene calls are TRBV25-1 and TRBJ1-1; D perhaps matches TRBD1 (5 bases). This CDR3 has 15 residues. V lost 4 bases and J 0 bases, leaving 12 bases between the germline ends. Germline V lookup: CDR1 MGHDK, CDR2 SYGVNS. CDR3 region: CASSGGGTMNTEAFF. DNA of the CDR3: TGTGCCAGCAGTGGGGGAGGGACCATGAACACTGAAGCTTTCTTT.

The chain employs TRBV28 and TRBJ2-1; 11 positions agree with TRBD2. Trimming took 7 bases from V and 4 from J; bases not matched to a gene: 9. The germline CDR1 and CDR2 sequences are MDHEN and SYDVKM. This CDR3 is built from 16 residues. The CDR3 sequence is CASNLRTSGPYNEQFF. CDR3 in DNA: TGTGCCAGCAACCTCCGGACTAGCGGGCCTTACAATGAGCAGTTCTTC.

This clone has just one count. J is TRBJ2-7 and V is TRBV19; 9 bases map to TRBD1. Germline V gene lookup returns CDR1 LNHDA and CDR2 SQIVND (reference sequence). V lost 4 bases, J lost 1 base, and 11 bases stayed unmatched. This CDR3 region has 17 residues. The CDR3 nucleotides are TGTGCCAGTAGTACCAACTACGGACAGGGGCGGTCCTACGAGCAGTACTTC. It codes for CASSTNYGQGRSYEQYF.

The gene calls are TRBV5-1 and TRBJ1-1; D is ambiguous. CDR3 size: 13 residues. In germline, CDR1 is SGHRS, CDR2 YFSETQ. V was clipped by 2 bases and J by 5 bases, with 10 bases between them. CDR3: CASSLLRGTEAFF. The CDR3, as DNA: TGCGCCAGCAGCTTACTTCGGGGAACTGAAGCTTTCTTT.

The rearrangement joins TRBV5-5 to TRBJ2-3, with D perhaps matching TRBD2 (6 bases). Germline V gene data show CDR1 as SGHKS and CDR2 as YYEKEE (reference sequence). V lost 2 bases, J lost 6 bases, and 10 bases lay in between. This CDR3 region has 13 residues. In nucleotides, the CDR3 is TGTGCCAGCAGCTTCAAGGAGGGGGATACGCAGTATTTT. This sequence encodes CASSFKEGDTQYF.

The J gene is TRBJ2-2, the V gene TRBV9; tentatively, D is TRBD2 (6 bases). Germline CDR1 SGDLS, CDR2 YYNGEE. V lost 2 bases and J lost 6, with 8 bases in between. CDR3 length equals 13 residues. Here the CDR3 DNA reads TGTGCCAGCAGCGTGACTAGTTCCGGGGAGCTGTTTTTT. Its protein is CASSVTSSGELFF.

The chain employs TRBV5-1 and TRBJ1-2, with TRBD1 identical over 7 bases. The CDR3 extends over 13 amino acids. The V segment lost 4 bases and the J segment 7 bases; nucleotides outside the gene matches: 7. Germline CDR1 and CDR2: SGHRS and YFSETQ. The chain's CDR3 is CASSENRQGGYTF. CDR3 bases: TGCGCCAGCAGCGAAAACCGACAGGGTGGCTACACCTTC.

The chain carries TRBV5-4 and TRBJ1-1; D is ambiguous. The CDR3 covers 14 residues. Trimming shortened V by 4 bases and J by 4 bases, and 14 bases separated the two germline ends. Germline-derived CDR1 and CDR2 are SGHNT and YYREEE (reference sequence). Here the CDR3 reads CASSPSEFVTEAFF. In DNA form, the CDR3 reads TGTGCCAGCAGCCCGTCGGAGTTCGTCACTGAAGCTTTCTTT.

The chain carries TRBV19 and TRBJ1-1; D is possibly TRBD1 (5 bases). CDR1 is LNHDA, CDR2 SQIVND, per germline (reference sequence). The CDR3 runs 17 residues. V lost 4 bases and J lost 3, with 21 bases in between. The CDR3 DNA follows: TGTGCCAGTAGTACCCATCCGTCCGGGGGGATGGACACTGAAGCTTTCTTT. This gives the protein CASSTHPSGGMDTEAFF.

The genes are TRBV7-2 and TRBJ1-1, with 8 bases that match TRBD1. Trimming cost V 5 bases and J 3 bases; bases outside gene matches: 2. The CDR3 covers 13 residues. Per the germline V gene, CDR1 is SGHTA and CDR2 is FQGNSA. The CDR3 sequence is CASSGDRYTEAFF. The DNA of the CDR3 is TGTGCCAGCAGCGGGGACAGGTACACTGAAGCTTTCTTT.